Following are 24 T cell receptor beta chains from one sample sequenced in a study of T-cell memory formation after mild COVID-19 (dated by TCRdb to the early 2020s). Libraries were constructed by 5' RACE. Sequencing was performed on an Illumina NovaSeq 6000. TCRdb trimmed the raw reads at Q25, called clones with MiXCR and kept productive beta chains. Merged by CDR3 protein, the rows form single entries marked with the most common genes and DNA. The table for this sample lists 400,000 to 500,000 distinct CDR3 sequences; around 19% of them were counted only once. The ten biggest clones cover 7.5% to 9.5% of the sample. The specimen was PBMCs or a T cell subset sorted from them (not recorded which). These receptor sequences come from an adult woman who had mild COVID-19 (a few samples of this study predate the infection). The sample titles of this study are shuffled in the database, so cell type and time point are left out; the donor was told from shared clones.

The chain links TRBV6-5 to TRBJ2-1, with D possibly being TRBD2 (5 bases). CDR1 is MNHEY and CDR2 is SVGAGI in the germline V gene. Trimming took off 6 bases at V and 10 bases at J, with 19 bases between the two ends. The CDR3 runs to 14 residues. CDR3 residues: CASSPPLGSGEQFF. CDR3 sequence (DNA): TGTGCCAGCAGCCCACCCCTGGGGTCGGGAGAGCAGTTCTTC.

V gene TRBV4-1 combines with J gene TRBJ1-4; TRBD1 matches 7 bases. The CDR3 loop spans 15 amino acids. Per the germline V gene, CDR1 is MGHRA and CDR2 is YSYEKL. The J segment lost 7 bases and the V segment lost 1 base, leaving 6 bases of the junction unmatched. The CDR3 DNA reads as TGCGCCAGCAGCCAAGCCGACAGGGACGCTGAAAAACTGTTTTTT. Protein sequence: CASSQADRDAEKLFF.

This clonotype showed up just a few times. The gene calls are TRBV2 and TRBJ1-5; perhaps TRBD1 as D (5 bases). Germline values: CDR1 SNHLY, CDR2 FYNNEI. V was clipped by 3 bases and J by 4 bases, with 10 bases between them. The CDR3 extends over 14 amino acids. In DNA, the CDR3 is TGTGCCAGCAGTGAGGGTCAGGGTAATCAGCCCCAGCATTTT. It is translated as CASSEGQGNQPQHF.

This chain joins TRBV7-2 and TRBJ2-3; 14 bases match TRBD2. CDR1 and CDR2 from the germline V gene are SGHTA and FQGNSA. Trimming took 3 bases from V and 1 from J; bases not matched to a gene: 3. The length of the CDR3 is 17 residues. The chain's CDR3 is CASSLTSGGAGTDTQYF. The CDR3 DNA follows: TGTGCCAGCAGCTTGACTAGCGGGGGGGCTGGCACAGATACGCAGTATTTT.

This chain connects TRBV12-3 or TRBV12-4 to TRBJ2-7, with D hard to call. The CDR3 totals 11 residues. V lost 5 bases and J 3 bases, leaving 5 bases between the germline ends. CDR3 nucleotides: TGTGCCAGCAGTGCGGTCTACGAGCAGTACTTC. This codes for CASSAVYEQYF.

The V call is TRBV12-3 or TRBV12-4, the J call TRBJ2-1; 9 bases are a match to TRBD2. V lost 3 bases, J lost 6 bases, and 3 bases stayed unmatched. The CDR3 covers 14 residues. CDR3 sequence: CASSFSGSGNEQFF. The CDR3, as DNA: TGTGCCAGCAGTTTTAGCGGGAGCGGCAATGAGCAGTTCTTC.

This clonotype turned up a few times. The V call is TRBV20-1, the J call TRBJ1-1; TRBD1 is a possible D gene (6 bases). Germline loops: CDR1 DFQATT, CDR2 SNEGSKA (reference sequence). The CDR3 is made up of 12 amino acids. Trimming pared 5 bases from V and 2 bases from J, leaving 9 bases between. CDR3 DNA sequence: TGCAGTGCTGGAGGGGGAAACACTGAAGCTTTCTTT. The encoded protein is CSAGGGNTEAFF.

DNA of the CDR3: TGTGCCTGGAGTGAGGGACTAGCAGAGACCCAGTACTTC. Translation gives CAWSEGLAETQYF. The J gene is TRBJ2-5, the V gene TRBV30; 9 bases align to TRBD2. The J segment lost 4 bases and the V segment lost 1 base, leaving 1 base of the junction unmatched. This CDR3 comprises 13 residues. In germline, CDR1 is GTSNPN, CDR2 SVGIG (reference sequence). Full variable domain (remainder filled in from reference TRBV30 and TRBJ2-5): SQTIHQWPATLVQPVGSPLSLECTVEGTSNPNLYWYRQAAGRGLQLLFYSVGIGQISSEVPQNLSASRPQDRQFILSSKKLLLSDSGFYLCAWSEGLAETQYFGPGTRLLVL.

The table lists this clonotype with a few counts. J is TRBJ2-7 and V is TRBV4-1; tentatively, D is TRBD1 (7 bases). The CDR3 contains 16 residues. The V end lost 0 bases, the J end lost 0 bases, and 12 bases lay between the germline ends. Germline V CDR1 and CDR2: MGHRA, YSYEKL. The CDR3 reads CASSQERQGLSYEQYF. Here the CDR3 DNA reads TGCGCCAGCAGCCAAGAGCGACAGGGACTCTCCTACGAGCAGTACTTC.

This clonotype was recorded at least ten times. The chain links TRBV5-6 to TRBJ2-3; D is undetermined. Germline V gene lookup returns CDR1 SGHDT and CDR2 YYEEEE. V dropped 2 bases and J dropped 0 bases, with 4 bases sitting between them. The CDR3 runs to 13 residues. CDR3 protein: CASSFFSTDTQYF. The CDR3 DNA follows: TGTGCCAGCAGCTTCTTTAGCACAGATACGCAGTATTTT.

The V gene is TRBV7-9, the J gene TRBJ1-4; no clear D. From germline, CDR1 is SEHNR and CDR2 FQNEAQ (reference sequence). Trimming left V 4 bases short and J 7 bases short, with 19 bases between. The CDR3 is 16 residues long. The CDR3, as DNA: TGTGCCAGCAGCTCCGACCTGGCGAGGCGAAGTGAAAAACTGTTTTTT. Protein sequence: CASSSDLARRSEKLFF.

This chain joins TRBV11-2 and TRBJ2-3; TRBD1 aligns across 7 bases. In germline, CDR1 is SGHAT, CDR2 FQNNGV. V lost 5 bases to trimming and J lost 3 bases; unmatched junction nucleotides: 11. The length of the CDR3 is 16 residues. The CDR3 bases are TGTGCCAGCAGCCCTCCGACAGGGATCTGGACAGATACGCAGTATTTT. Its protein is CASSPPTGIWTDTQYF.

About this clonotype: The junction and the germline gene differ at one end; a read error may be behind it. The CDR3 loop reads CASSLDGLAGDTQYF. CDR3 in DNA: TGTGCTAGCAGCTTAGATGGTCTAGCGGGAGATACGCAGTATTTT. The chain couples TRBV7-7 to TRBJ2-3; TRBD2 matches at 8 bases. Germline-derived CDR1 and CDR2 are SSHAT and FNYEAQ (reference sequence). The CDR3 covers 15 residues.

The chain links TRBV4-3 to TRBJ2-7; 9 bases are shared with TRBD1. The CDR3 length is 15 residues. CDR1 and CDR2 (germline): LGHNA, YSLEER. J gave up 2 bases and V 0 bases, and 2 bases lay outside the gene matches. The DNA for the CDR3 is TGCGCCAGCAGCCAAGATCGACAGGGGGCCTACGAGCAGTACTTC. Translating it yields CASSQDRQGAYEQYF.

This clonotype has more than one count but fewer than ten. DNA of the CDR3: TGTGCCAGCAGTTTTGAGGGGGGAGCAGCCAAAAACATTCAGTACTTC. Amino acid sequence: CASSFEGGAAKNIQYF. J is TRBJ2-4 and V is TRBV12-3 or TRBV12-4, with D perhaps being TRBD1 or TRBD2 (6 bases each). Trimming removed 3 bases at V and 0 bases at J, with 12 bases between. The CDR3 contains 16 residues.

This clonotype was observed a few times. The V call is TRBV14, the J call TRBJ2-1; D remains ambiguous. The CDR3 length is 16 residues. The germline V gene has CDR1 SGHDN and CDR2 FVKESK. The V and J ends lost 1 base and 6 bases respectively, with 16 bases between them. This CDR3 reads CASSQGERNWSNEQFF. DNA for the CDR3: TGTGCCAGCAGCCAAGGCGAAAGGAATTGGTCCAATGAGCAGTTCTTC.

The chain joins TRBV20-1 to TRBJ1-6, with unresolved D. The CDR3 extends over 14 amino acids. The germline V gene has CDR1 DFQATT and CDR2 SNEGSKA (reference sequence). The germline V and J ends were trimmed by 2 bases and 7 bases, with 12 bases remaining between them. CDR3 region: CSARPGLSNSPLHF. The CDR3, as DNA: TGCAGTGCTAGACCCGGGCTCTCGAATTCACCCCTCCACTTT.

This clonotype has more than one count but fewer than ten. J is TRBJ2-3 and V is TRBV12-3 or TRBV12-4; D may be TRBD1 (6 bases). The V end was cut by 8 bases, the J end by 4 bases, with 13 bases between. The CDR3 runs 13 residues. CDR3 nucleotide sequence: TGTGCCAGCGAGGGGGTGCCCCCAGATACGCAGTATTTT. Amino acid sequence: CASEGVPPDTQYF.

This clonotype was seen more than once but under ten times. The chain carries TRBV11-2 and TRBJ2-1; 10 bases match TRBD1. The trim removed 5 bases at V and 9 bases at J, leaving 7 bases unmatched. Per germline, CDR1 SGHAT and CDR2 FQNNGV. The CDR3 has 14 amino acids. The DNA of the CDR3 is TGTGCCAGCAGCCCCGACAGGGGGCGCAGTGAGCAGTTCTTC. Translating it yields CASSPDRGRSEQFF. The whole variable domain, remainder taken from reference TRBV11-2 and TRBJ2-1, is EAGVAQSPRYKIIEKRQSVAFWCNPISGHATLYWYQQILGQGPKLLIQFQNNGVVDDSQLPKDRFSAERLKGVDSTLKIQPAKLEDSAVYLCASSPDRGRSEQFFGPGTRLTVL.

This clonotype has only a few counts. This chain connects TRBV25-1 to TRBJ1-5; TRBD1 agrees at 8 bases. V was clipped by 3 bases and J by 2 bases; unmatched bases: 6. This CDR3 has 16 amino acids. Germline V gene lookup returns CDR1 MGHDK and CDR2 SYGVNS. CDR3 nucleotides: TGTGCCAGCAGTGAGCTTAAGACAGGGGGCAATCAGCCCCAGCATTTT. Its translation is CASSELKTGGNQPQHF. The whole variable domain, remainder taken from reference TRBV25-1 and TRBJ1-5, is EADIYQTPRYLVIGTGKKITLECSQTMGHDKMYWYQQDPGMELHLIHYSYGVNSTEKGDLSSESTVSRIRTEHFPLTLESARPSHTSQYLCASSELKTGGNQPQHFGDGTRLSIL.

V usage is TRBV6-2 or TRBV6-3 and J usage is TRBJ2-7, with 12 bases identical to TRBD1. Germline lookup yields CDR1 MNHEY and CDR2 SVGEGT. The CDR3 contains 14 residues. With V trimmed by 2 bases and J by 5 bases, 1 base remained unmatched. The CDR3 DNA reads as TGTGCCAGCAGTTACGGGACAGGGGGCAACGAGCAGTACTTC. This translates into CASSYGTGGNEQYF.

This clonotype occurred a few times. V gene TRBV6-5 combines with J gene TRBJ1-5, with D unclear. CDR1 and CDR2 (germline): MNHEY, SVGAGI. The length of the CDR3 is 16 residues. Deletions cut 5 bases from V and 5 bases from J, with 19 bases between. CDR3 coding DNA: TGTGCCAGCAGTCCCCGGGCTTCTCCGGGCGATCAGCCCCAGCATTTT. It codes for CASSPRASPGDQPQHF.

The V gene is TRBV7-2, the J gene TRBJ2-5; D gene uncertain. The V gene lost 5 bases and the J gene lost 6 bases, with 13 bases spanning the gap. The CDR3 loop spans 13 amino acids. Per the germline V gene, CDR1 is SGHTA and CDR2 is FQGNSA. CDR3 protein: CASSPAEWKTQYF. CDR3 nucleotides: TGTGCCAGCAGCCCGGCCGAATGGAAGACCCAGTACTTC.

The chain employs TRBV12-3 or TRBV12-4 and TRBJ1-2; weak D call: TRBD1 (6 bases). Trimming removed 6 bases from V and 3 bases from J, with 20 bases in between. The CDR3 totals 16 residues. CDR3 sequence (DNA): TGTGCCAGCAGAACCCGGGACAAAACGGGTGACTATGGCTACACCTTC. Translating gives CASRTRDKTGDYGYTF.